This TCR beta chain was obtained from a study of blood T cell repertoires in COVID-19. Background on the study: Specimens from acute and convalescent COVID-19 originated in the United States, Italy and Spain. From T cells, B-cell-depleted T cells, or PBMCs came the material, which was cDNA or gDNA.

The CDR3 contains 16 residues. The germline V gene has CDR1 SGHAT and CDR2 FQNNGV. V lost 5 bases and J 0 bases, leaving 16 bases between the germline ends. Original data processing: Estimation of nucleated cell counts relied on the amplification of reference gene primers. Libraries were prepared by immunoSEQ multiplex PCR; TCRdb keeps only in-frame clonotypes and omits some of them. The D gene and trimming were derived from the DNA, and the V and J assignments and clone size from that table. The sample includes 190,000 or so clones, about 87% of them seen just once. The V and J genes are TRBV11-2 and TRBJ1-2, with D possibly TRBD1 on 5 matching bases. This receptor was identified in a man aged 40-55 years with active or convalescent COVID-19. The specimen sequenced was peripheral blood. The CDR3 DNA sequence: TGTGCCAGCAGCCCAATTACAGGCCCCCCTAACTATGGCTACACCTTC. Amino acid sequence: CASSPITGPPNYGYTF.